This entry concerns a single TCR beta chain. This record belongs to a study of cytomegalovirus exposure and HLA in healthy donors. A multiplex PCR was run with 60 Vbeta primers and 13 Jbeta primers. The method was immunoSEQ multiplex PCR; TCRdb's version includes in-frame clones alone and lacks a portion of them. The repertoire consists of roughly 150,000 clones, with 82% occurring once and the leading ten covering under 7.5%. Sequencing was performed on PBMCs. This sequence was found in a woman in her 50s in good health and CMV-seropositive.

The CDR3 DNA follows: TGTGCCAGCAGTCCCTCGACAGGGGAGAATTCACCCCTCCACTTT. It specifies CASSPSTGENSPLHF. V is TRBV28 and J is TRBJ1-6, with 8 positions matching TRBD1. J lost 7 bases, V lost 5 bases, and 7 bases had no gene match. The germline CDR1 and CDR2 sequences are MDHEN and SYDVKM. The CDR3 extends over 15 amino acids.